This is a list of T cell receptor beta chains from one sample in a study of blood T cell repertoires in COVID-19. Sequenced by immunoSEQ multiplex PCR; TCRdb stores in-frame clones only, minus some. The data contain about 130,000 clones, approximately 85% of them singletons. Sample: peripheral blood. Receptors were obtained from a man at least 80 years old with active or convalescent COVID-19. Each CDR3 is given with its conserved first and last residue. Fields, in order: CDR3 protein, J gene, V gene.

CDR3: CASSPQAGDGHGYTF
J: TRBJ1-2
V: TRBV18

CDR3: CASSLSAGLGEQYF
J: TRBJ2-7
V: TRBV3-1/TRBV3-2

CDR3: CASSPRTGPLASPLHF
J: TRBJ1-6
V: TRBV14

CDR3: CASSLSSSYEQYF
J: TRBJ2-7
V: TRBV7-9

CDR3: CAISGLTDTQYF
J: TRBJ2-3
V: TRBV10-3

CDR3: CASSLAKGDKKINTGELFF
J: TRBJ2-2
V: TRBV7-9

CDR3: CAISASGTVRGYTF
J: TRBJ1-2
V: TRBV10-3

CDR3: CATSDRGRNNQPQHF
J: TRBJ1-5
V: TRBV24-1

CDR3: CAWSPGQGSGAF
J: TRBJ1-2
V: TRBV30

CDR3: CASSDGTYTGELFF
J: TRBJ2-2
V: TRBV5-6

CDR3: CASRSIRDRWNSPLHF
J: TRBJ1-6
V: TRBV28

CDR3: CATGRRNGANVLTF
J: TRBJ2-6
V: TRBV24-1

CDR3: CASSYTKGAANTEAFF
J: TRBJ1-1
V: TRBV6-6

CDR3: CASSLNRVGDSGYTF
J: TRBJ1-2
V: TRBV7-3

CDR3: CASSRGLASTQYF
J: TRBJ2-3
V: TRBV12-3/TRBV12-4

CDR3: CAISGTSGGAYEQYF
J: TRBJ2-7
V: TRBV10-3

CDR3: CASSQARYGYTF
J: TRBJ1-2
V: TRBV3-1/TRBV3-2

CDR3: CASLRGGLTSPLHF
J: TRBJ1-6
V: TRBV11-2

CDR3: CASSSNRGSSYEQYF
J: TRBJ2-7
V: TRBV18

CDR3: CASSPLGRQSSYEQYF
J: TRBJ2-7
V: TRBV25-1

CDR3: CASSVAVAGGLYEQYF
J: TRBJ2-7
V: TRBV9

CDR3: CASSTRDSRNEKLFF
J: TRBJ1-4
V: TRBV19

CDR3: CASSLGGQNEKLFF
J: TRBJ1-4
V: TRBV11-3

CDR3: CASSLGAGQGISYYGYTF
J: TRBJ1-2
V: TRBV7-2

CDR3: CASSFGNLQNNSPLHF
J: TRBJ1-6
V: TRBV5-4

CDR3: CASSQMSGTNQPQHF
J: TRBJ1-5
V: TRBV4-3

CDR3: CASSRASRDYEQFF
J: TRBJ2-1
V: TRBV7-3

CDR3: CASSAARVANNSPLHF
J: TRBJ1-6
V: TRBV5-1

CDR3: CASRELRSGNTIYF
J: TRBJ1-3
V: TRBV6-5

CDR3: CASSPSGGAGTEAFF
J: TRBJ1-1
V: TRBV18

CDR3: CASSLDPDSSYGYTF
J: TRBJ1-2
V: TRBV5-1

CDR3: CSASRGGHEQYF
J: TRBJ2-7
V: TRBV20-1

CDR3: CASSSQGATGELFF
J: TRBJ2-2
V: TRBV19

CDR3: CASSHRESTDTQYF
J: TRBJ2-3
V: TRBV11-1

CDR3: CSASRTSGRGAKNIQYF
J: TRBJ2-4
V: TRBV20-1

CDR3: CASSRIPGTATATNEKLFF
J: TRBJ1-4
V: TRBV5-6

CDR3: CASSLNGGSGNTGELFF
J: TRBJ2-2
V: TRBV7-2

CDR3: CASSIGGANIQYF
J: TRBJ2-4
V: TRBV19

CDR3: CASSLGTQGQPQHF
J: TRBJ1-5
V: TRBV3-1/TRBV3-2

CDR3: CASSIRVGETQYF
J: TRBJ2-5
V: TRBV28

CDR3: CASRVGLAGANEQFF
J: TRBJ2-1
V: TRBV9

CDR3: CASSLAGRYNEQFF
J: TRBJ2-1
V: TRBV7-2

CDR3: CASSQDGLARGTDTQYF
J: TRBJ2-3
V: TRBV4-2

CDR3: CAISGGVGLAGGPSYEQYF
J: TRBJ2-7
V: TRBV10-3

CDR3: CASGRAGGELFF
J: TRBJ2-2
V: TRBV7-3

CDR3: CASSQTDRAYSGNTIYF
J: TRBJ1-3
V: TRBV4-3

CDR3: CASSYSGLNSGNTIYF
J: TRBJ1-3
V: TRBV6-5

CDR3: CASSGTGSSYEQYF
J: TRBJ2-7
V: TRBV3-1/TRBV3-2

CDR3: CSASSGGGNQPQHF
J: TRBJ1-5
V: TRBV20-1

CDR3: CASSRGPGLADKNEQFF
J: TRBJ2-1
V: TRBV4-2

CDR3: CASSLGAGNEKLFF
J: TRBJ1-4
V: TRBV5-5

CDR3: CASSAGETQYF
J: TRBJ2-5
V: TRBV5-1

CDR3: CASSQQGSRGYGYTF
J: TRBJ1-2
V: TRBV7-2

CDR3: CASSLAGRDSTDTQYF
J: TRBJ2-3
V: TRBV5-5

CDR3: CASSSRQRGNQPQHF
J: TRBJ1-5
V: TRBV6-5

CDR3: CASSRGQLSGNTIYF
J: TRBJ1-3
V: TRBV10-2